This T cell receptor beta chain originates from a study of cytomegalovirus exposure and HLA in healthy donors. Looking at the study overall: Researchers previously reported finding fewer than 140 million unique TCR beta sequences from 170 million or so T cells. General study results and limits: Through in vitro validation, three CMV-associated chains were shown to be specific for CMV antigens. As was reported, the classifier diagnosed cytomegalovirus status with high specificity and sensitivity. Within an earlier analysis, most TCR beta V segments proved productive either about 87% or about 30% of the time.

Primers included in the PCR were 60 Vbeta and 13 Jbeta primers. This table comes from immunoSEQ multiplex PCR, and its TCRdb copy is limited to in-frame clones, with some not included. The table has almost 200,000 clones, just over 75% seen once. This clone came up a few times. Antigen: not known. CDR1 and CDR2 from the germline V gene are MDHEN and SYDVKM. The CDR3 runs 15 residues. With V trimmed by 6 bases and J by 2 bases, 7 bases remained unmatched. Material: PBMCs. The genes are TRBV28 and TRBJ2-1; 7 nucleotides agree with TRBD2. The sequence was obtained from a man between 25 and 39 years old in good health and CMV-seronegative. In nucleotides, the CDR3 is TGTGCCAGCAGGGTGGCGGGAGAAACCTACAATGAGCAGTTCTTC. Translating gives CASRVAGETYNEQFF.